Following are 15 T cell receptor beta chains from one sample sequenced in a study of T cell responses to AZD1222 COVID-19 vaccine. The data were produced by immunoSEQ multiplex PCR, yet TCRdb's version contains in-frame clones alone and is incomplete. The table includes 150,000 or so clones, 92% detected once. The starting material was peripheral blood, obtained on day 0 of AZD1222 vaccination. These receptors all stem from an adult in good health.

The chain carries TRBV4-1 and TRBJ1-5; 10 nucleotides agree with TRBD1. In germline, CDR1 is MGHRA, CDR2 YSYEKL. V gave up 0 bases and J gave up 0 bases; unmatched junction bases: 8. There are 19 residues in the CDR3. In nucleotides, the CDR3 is TGCGCCAGCAGCCAAGACTCTGGGACAGGGGATTATAGCAATCAGCCCCAGCATTTT. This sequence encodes CASSQDSGTGDYSNQPQHF.

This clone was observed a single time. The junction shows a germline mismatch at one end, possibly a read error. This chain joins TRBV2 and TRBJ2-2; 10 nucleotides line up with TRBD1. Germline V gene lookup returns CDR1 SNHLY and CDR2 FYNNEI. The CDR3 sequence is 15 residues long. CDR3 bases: TGTGCCAGCAGCGAAGACAGGGGGCCCACCGGGGAGCTGTTTTTT. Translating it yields CASSEDRGPTGELFF. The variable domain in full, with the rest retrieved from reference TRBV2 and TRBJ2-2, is EPEVTQTPSHQVTQMGQEVILRCVPISNHLYFYWYRQILGQKVEFLVSFYNNEISEKSEIFDDQFSVERPDGSNFTLKIRSTKLEDSAMYFCASSEDRGPTGELFFGEGSRLTVL.

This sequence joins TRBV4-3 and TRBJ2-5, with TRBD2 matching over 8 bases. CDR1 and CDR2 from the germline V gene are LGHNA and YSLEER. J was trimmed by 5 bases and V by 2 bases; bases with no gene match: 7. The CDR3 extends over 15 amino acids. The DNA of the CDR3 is TGCGCCAGCAGCCAAACGTTAGCGGGGAGGGAGACCCAGTACTTC. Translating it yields CASSQTLAGRETQYF.

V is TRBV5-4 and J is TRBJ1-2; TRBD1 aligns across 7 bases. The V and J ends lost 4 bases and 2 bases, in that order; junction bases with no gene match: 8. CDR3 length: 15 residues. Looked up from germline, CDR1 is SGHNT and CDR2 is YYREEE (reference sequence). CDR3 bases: TGTGCCAGCAGCAGTGCCGGACAGGACAACTATGGCTACACCTTC. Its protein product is CASSSAGQDNYGYTF.

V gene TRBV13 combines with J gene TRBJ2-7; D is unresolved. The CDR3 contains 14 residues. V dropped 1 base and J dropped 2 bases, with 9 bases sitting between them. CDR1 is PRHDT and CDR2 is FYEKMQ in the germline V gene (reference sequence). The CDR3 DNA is TGTGCCAGCAGCTTAGCCGACGGCACCTACGAGCAGTACTTC. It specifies CASSLADGTYEQYF.

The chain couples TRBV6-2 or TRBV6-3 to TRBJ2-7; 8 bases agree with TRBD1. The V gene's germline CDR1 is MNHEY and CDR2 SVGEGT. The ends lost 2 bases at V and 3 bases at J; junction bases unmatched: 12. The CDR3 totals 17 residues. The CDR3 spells CASSYPPGQETIYEQYF. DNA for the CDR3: TGTGCCAGCAGTTACCCTCCGGGACAGGAGACTATCTACGAGCAGTACTTC.

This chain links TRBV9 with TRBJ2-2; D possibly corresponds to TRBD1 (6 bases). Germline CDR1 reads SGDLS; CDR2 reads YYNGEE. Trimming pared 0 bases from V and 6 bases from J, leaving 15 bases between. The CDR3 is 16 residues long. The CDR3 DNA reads TGTGCCAGCAGCGTAGCTTCCGGACAGTTCGCCGGGGAGCTGTTTTTT. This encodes CASSVASGQFAGELFF.

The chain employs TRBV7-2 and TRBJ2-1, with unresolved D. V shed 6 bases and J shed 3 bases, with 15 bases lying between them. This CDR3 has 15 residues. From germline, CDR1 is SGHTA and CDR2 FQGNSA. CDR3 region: CASSRTVLNYNEQFF. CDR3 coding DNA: TGTGCCAGCAGTCGGACCGTTCTCAACTACAATGAGCAGTTCTTC.

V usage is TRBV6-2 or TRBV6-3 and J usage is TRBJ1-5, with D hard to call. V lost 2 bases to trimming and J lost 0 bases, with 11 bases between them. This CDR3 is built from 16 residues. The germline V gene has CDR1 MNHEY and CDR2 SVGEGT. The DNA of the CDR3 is TGTGCCAGCAGTTACCGTCACAGCACTAGCAATCAGCCCCAGCATTTT. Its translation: CASSYRHSTSNQPQHF.

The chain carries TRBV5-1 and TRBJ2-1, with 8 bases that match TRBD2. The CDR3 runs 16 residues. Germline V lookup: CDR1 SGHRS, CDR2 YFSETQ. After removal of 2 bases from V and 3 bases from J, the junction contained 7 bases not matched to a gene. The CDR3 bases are TGCGCCAGCAGCTTACAGGGAGCGGGGGTCTACAATGAGCAGTTCTTC. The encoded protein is CASSLQGAGVYNEQFF.

CDR3 in amino acids: CASSPRQGRYNEQFF. CDR3 DNA: TGTGCCAGCAGCCCCCGACAGGGGAGATACAATGAGCAGTTCTTC. V and J are TRBV4-2 and TRBJ2-1, with 8 bases lining up with TRBD1. V gave up 4 bases and J gave up 4 bases; unmatched junction bases: 6. There are 15 residues in the CDR3. CDR1 and CDR2 (germline): LGHNA, YNFKEQ.

CDR3 residues: CASSLGTGGTDTQYF. Here the CDR3 DNA reads TGCGCCAGCAGCTTGGGGACAGGGGGCACAGATACGCAGTATTTT. The chain combines TRBV5-1 with TRBJ2-3; 9 bases map to TRBD1. J lost 1 base, V lost 0 bases, and 0 bases had no gene match. CDR3 length equals 15 residues. Germline values: CDR1 SGHRS, CDR2 YFSETQ.

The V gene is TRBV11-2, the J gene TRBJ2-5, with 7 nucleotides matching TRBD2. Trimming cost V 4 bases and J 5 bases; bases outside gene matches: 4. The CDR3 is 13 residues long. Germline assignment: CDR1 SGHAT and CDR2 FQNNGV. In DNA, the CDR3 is TGTGCCAGCAGCTCGGGACTACTGGAGACCCAGTACTTC. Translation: CASSSGLLETQYF. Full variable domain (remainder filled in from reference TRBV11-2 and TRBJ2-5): EAGVAQSPRYKIIEKRQSVAFWCNPISGHATLYWYQQILGQGPKLLIQFQNNGVVDDSQLPKDRFSAERLKGVDSTLKIQPAKLEDSAVYLCASSSGLLETQYFGPGTRLLVL.

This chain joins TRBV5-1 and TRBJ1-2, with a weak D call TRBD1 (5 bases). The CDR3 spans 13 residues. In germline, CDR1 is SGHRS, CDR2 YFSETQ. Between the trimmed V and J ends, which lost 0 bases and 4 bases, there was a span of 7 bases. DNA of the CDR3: TGCGCCAGCAGCTTGGTGGGGACCTATGGCTACACCTTC. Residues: CASSLVGTYGYTF.

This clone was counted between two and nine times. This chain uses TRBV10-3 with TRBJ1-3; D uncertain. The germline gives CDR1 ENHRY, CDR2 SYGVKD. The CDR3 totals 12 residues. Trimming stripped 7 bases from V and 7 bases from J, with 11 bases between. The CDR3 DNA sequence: TGTGCCATCACCCAGGCGGGGAACACCATATATTTT. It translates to CAITQAGNTIYF.